This is a list of T cell receptor beta chains from one sample in a study of Graves' ophthalmopathy and Graves' hyperthyroidism. TCRdb re-called the multiplex PCR reads through MiXCR, storing one row per CDR3 protein. This sample yields about 370,000 distinct CDR3 sequences, of which about a sixth are seen a single time; roughly 1.4% belongs to the top ten. The sequenced material came from peripheral blood. These receptors came from a woman aged 18-29 years with Graves' ophthalmopathy. The CDR3 runs from the conserved cysteine through the conserved F or W. D genes are given only for firm matches. Rows may omit the clone size; those that give it use once, few, many or a size class.

j_call v_call clone_size d_call cdr3_aa cdr3_nt
TRBJ1-2 TRBV6-1 many - CASSEGGGRSYGYTF TGTGCCAGCAGTGAAGGTGGGGGCAGGTCCTATGGCTACACCTTC
TRBJ2-7 TRBV6-2/TRBV6-3 many - CASRGLHEQYF TGTGCCAGCAGAGGGCTCCACGAGCAGTACTTC
TRBJ2-2 TRBV4-3 - - CASSQDPGTNTGELFF TGCGCCAGCAGCCAAGACCCCGGGACTAACACCGGGGAGCTGTTTTTT
TRBJ2-7 TRBV6-5 many TRBD1 CASSYSRTGNYEQYF TGTGCCAGCAGTTACTCCCGGACAGGGAACTACGAGCAGTACTTC
TRBJ1-2 TRBV18 - - CASSLSGLTNYGYTF TGTGCCAGCTCATTATCCGGGTTAACTAACTATGGCTACACCTTC
TRBJ2-5 TRBV12-3/TRBV12-4 many - CASSGNGRETQYF TGTGCCAGCAGTGGGAATGGCAGGGAGACCCAGTACTTC
TRBJ2-5 TRBV11-2 many - CASSSNTGLGETQYF TGTGCCAGCAGCTCCAATACAGGTTTAGGAGAGACCCAGTACTTC
TRBJ2-7 TRBV28 many - CASTPSYLFGEQYF TGTGCCAGCACCCCAAGTTACCTTTTTGGCGAGCAGTACTTC
TRBJ2-7 TRBV28 many TRBD1 CASSFDREGDEQYF TGTGCCAGCAGTTTTGACAGGGAAGGGGACGAGCAGTACTTC
TRBJ1-5 TRBV6-2/TRBV6-3 many TRBD1 CASRWTGQNQPQHF TGTGCCAGCAGGTGGACAGGTCAAAATCAGCCCCAGCATTTT
TRBJ1-5 TRBV25-1 many - CASSESQGEGNQPQHF TGTGCCAGCAGTGAATCCCAAGGGGAGGGCAATCAGCCCCAGCATTTT
TRBJ1-5 TRBV20-1 many - CSARVGGNQPQHF TGCAGTGCTAGAGTCGGGGGCAATCAGCCCCAGCATTTT
TRBJ2-7 TRBV28 - TRBD2 CASSTRTSDEQYF TGTGCCAGCAGTACCCGGACTAGTGACGAGCAGTACTTC
TRBJ1-6 TRBV20-1 many TRBD1 CSARDPQGGFSPLHF TGCAGTGCTAGAGATCCCCAGGGGGGTTTTTCACCCCTCCACTTT
TRBJ2-2 TRBV11-2 many TRBD1 CASSLLRGRGTGELFF TGTGCCAGCAGCTTATTAAGGGGGCGTGGAACCGGGGAGCTGTTTTTT
TRBJ2-7 TRBV29-1 many - CSAKGGRDYTYEQYF TGCAGCGCGAAGGGGGGTCGGGACTATACCTACGAGCAGTACTTC
TRBJ2-7 TRBV20-1 - - CSAKASRTSYEQYF TGCAGTGCTAAGGCTAGCAGAACCTCCTACGAGCAGTACTTC
TRBJ2-5 TRBV20-1 many TRBD1 CSAKGETGVETQYF TGCAGTGCTAAGGGGGAAACAGGGGTGGAGACCCAGTACTTC
TRBJ2-7 TRBV20-1 many - CSARDGPSSYEQYF TGCAGTGCTAGAGATGGCCCAAGCTCCTACGAGCAGTACTTC
TRBJ2-2 TRBV28 many TRBD2 CASSPQGSGRYTGELFF TGTGCCAGCAGTCCTCAGGGTAGCGGGAGATACACCGGGGAGCTGTTTTTT
TRBJ1-1 TRBV19 few - CASSISITRHVAEAFF TGTGCCAGTAGTATTTCGATTACCCGACACGTCGCTGAAGCTTTCTTT
TRBJ1-2 TRBV7-6 many - CASSSRGSYGYTF TGTGCCAGCAGCTCCCGAGGGAGCTATGGCTACACCTTC
TRBJ1-1 TRBV6-5 many TRBD1 CASSLLTGRNTEAFF TGTGCCAGCAGTCTCTTGACAGGGAGGAATACTGAAGCTTTCTTT
TRBJ2-7 TRBV6-2/TRBV6-3 many - CVSSYRDGPYEQYF TGTGTCAGCAGTTACCGCGACGGGCCCTACGAGCAGTACTTC
TRBJ1-1 TRBV9 many - CASSVLGGKNTEAFF TGTGCCAGCAGCGTACTAGGGGGTAAGAATACTGAAGCTTTCTTT
TRBJ1-5 TRBV7-8 many - CASSLGLDSNQPQHF TGTGCCAGCAGCTTAGGGCTGGATAGCAATCAGCCCCAGCATTTT
TRBJ2-5 TRBV10-3 - - CAISEVREETQYF TGTGCCATCAGTGAGGTACGGGAAGAGACCCAGTACTTC
TRBJ2-7 TRBV28 many - CASSSRTTPTGYEQYF TGTGCCAGCAGTTCCCGGACTACGCCTACGGGTTACGAGCAGTACTTC
TRBJ2-7 TRBV6-2/TRBV6-3 many - CASNSQDPYEQYF TGTGCCAGCAATTCACAGGACCCCTACGAGCAGTACTTC
TRBJ1-2 TRBV6-1 - TRBD1 CASSEGRGTGYGYTF TGTGCCAGCAGTGAAGGAAGAGGGACAGGATATGGCTACACCTTC
TRBJ2-2 TRBV29-1 many - CSVEDRAPGELFF TGCAGCGTTGAAGATCGGGCACCAGGGGAGCTGTTTTTT
TRBJ2-7 TRBV10-1 many TRBD1 CASSEEGARSYEQYF TGCGCCAGCAGTGAGGAGGGGGCCCGTTCCTACGAGCAGTACTTC
TRBJ1-5 TRBV20-1 many TRBD1 CSAPNRGAMNSNQPQHF TGCAGTGCGCCCAACAGGGGGGCCATGAACAGTAATCAGCCCCAGCATTTT
TRBJ1-1 TRBV12-5 many TRBD1 CASGLAALGGSGTEAFF TGTGCTAGTGGTTTGGCGGCCTTAGGGGGCTCGGGCACTGAAGCTTTCTTT
TRBJ2-3 TRBV11-2 many - CASSLGHRGRPTDTQYF TGTGCCAGCAGCTTAGGTCATAGGGGGAGGCCCACAGATACGCAGTATTTT
TRBJ1-5 TRBV2 - - CASSSDTTQPQHF TGTGCCAGCAGTAGTGACACCACTCAGCCCCAGCATTTT
TRBJ1-5 TRBV2 - TRBD1 CASTQTGGSNQPQHF TGTGCCAGCACCCAGACAGGGGGAAGCAATCAGCCCCAGCATTTT
TRBJ1-1 TRBV12-3/TRBV12-4 many - CASRRDSEAFF TGTGCCAGCAGGAGGGATTCTGAAGCTTTCTTT
TRBJ2-7 TRBV6-2/TRBV6-3 - - CASSYRLPTVNSAYEQYF TGTGCCAGCAGTTACCGATTACCGACCGTGAATTCTGCCTACGAGCAGTACTTC
TRBJ1-2 TRBV15 many - CATSTSFEGNYGYTF TGTGCCACCAGCACCTCGTTCGAAGGTAACTATGGCTACACCTTC
TRBJ1-1 TRBV27 many - CASNLSGTGAREAFF TGTGCCAGCAATTTATCGGGAACAGGCGCCCGAGAAGCTTTCTTT
TRBJ1-2 TRBV6-5 many - CASSYHRVDSYTF TGTGCCAGCAGTTACCACAGGGTTGATAGCTACACCTTC
TRBJ1-1 TRBV20-1 - - CSARGYGLMNTEAFF TGCAGTGCTAGGGGATACGGGCTCATGAACACTGAAGCTTTCTTT
TRBJ2-7 TRBV6-2/TRBV6-3 many - CASSSDLPQYF TGTGCCAGCAGCTCCGACCTGCCCCAGTACTTC
TRBJ2-5 TRBV7-2 many TRBD2 CASSFTSGGQETQYF TGTGCCAGCAGCTTTACTAGCGGGGGCCAAGAGACCCAGTACTTC
TRBJ1-1 TRBV6-5 many - CASSLPQGNTEAFF TGTGCCAGCAGTTTACCACAGGGGAACACTGAAGCTTTCTTT
TRBJ2-7 TRBV30 many - CAWSGGGPSYEQYF TGTGCCTGGAGTGGGGGGGGCCCCTCCTACGAGCAGTACTTC
TRBJ2-2 TRBV6-1 many - CASSELRGPGELFF TGTGCCAGCAGTGAATTGAGGGGACCCGGGGAGCTGTTTTTT
TRBJ1-5 TRBV20-1 many - CSARGGQPQHF TGCAGTGCCAGAGGGGGTCAGCCCCAGCATTTT
TRBJ2-2 TRBV3-1 few - CASSQASGKGHRELFF TGTGCCAGCAGCCAAGCTTCGGGAAAAGGCCACCGGGAGCTGTTTTTT
TRBJ2-7 TRBV4-3 many TRBD1 CASSQDSQGAAYEQYF TGCGCCAGCAGCCAAGACTCGCAGGGGGCAGCCTACGAGCAGTACTTC
TRBJ1-2 TRBV7-2 many - CASSSKRGGSDGYTF TGTGCCAGCAGCTCCAAGAGGGGGGGATCGGATGGCTACACCTTC
TRBJ2-2 TRBV9 many - CASSPTGQAGTGELFF TGTGCCAGCAGCCCGACCGGACAGGCGGGGACCGGGGAGCTGTTTTTT
TRBJ2-7 TRBV28 many TRBD1 CASSTRGTGILEQYF TGTGCCAGCAGTACACGGGGGACAGGGATACTCGAGCAGTACTTC
TRBJ1-3 TRBV28 many TRBD1 CASSLTQGTGNTIYF TGTGCCAGCAGTCTCACACAGGGGACAGGAAACACCATATATTTT